Each of the 10 T cell receptor beta chains below was sequenced from the same sample in a study of T cell repertoires in cytomegalovirus infection. Using its own MiXCR run on the reads, TCRdb lists one record per CDR3 protein. Among some 390,000 distinct CDR3 sequences listed, 15% to 20% were seen once. Sequences were obtained from PBMCs. These receptors were obtained from a human donor in good health (CMV status not recorded). Some clones in this sample may be carry-over from other donors' samples.

This clonotype has only a few counts. The chain has TRBV20-1 and TRBJ1-2; D not certain. Germline V lookup: CDR1 DFQATT, CDR2 SNEGSKA (reference sequence). V was pared by 0 bases and J by 7 bases, with 15 bases between. The CDR3 runs to 14 residues. CDR3 amino acids: CSARDMGSEGGYTF. CDR3 sequence (DNA): TGCAGTGCTAGAGATATGGGATCTGAGGGTGGCTACACCTTC.

This clonotype has at least ten counts. The rearrangement uses TRBV6-1 and TRBJ2-1; D is unclear. Germline V CDR1 and CDR2: MNHNS, SASEGT. The germline V and J ends were trimmed by 1 base and 3 bases, with 10 bases remaining between them. The length of the CDR3 is 15 residues. This CDR3 is CASSEGVGYYNEQFF. In DNA, the CDR3 is TGTGCCAGCAGTGAAGGGGTCGGTTACTACAATGAGCAGTTCTTC.

The gene calls are TRBV7-4 and TRBJ2-7, with 8 bases fitting TRBD1. This CDR3 has 14 amino acids. Per the germline V gene, CDR1 is SGHVT and CDR2 is SQSDAQ. V lost 7 bases to trimming and J lost 2 bases; unmatched junction nucleotides: 7. CDR3 protein: CASTGADRAYEQYF. The CDR3 nucleotides read TGTGCCAGCACCGGAGCGGACAGGGCCTACGAGCAGTACTTC.

The chain joins TRBV5-1 to TRBJ2-2, with D perhaps TRBD1 or TRBD2 (5 bases each). V lost 4 bases and J lost 7, with 17 bases in between. Germline V lookup: CDR1 SGHRS, CDR2 YFSETQ. The CDR3 length is 15 residues. In DNA, the CDR3 is TGCGCCAGCAGCCCAGCGGTCAGGGCGAACGGGGAGCTGTTTTTT. Translation: CASSPAVRANGELFF.

This clonotype was recorded at least ten times. The chain joins TRBV7-6 to TRBJ2-3, with TRBD1 as a possible D gene (6 bases). The germline V gene has CDR1 SGHVS and CDR2 FNYEAQ. Trimming cost V 4 bases and J 0 bases, with 14 bases left between them. This CDR3 has 16 residues. CDR3 sequence: CASSSLRTASTDTQYF. As DNA, the CDR3 is TGTGCCAGCAGCTCCCTTAGGACAGCCAGCACAGATACGCAGTATTTT.

In its sample, this clonotype was seen a few times. The chain links TRBV23-1 to TRBJ2-3, with 7 bases aligning to TRBD1. TRBV23-1 carries the ORF label, with uncertain function. The V segment lost 0 bases and the J segment 11 bases; nucleotides outside the gene matches: 32. This CDR3 spans 22 amino acids. The CDR3 coding sequence is TGCGCCAGCAGTCAATCGTGGAACAGGGGCTTTAAGAATACGGGATATAGATTGATGCAGTATTTT. Translation gives CASSQSWNRGFKNTGYRLMQYF.

This clonotype has ten or more counts. This chain joins TRBV7-2 and TRBJ2-1; 9 bases line up with TRBD1. V gave up 5 bases and J gave up 8 bases; unmatched junction bases: 10. This CDR3 region has 15 residues. The germline V gene has CDR1 SGHTA and CDR2 FQGNSA. The CDR3 reads CASSPPGTGFDEQFF. The CDR3 nucleotides are TGTGCCAGCAGCCCTCCCGGGACAGGGTTCGATGAGCAGTTCTTC.

This chain connects TRBV20-1 to TRBJ2-7, with 7 nucleotides matching TRBD2. The CDR3 loop spans 12 amino acids. From germline, CDR1 is DFQATT and CDR2 SNEGSKA (reference sequence). The CDR3 is CSKGRGDYEQYF. CDR3 nucleotide sequence: TGCAGCAAAGGACGGGGGGACTACGAGCAGTACTTC.

The rearrangement links TRBV4-2 to TRBJ2-1; 8 nucleotides agree with TRBD2. V was clipped by 1 base and J by 14 bases; unmatched bases: 7. The CDR3 runs to 13 residues. The germline V gene has CDR1 LGHNA and CDR2 YNFKEQ. The CDR3 nucleotides read TGTGCCAGCAGCCAAGCATTCGCGGGGGGTGAGTTCTTC. Its protein is CASSQAFAGGEFF.

The genes are TRBV18 and TRBJ1-2, with a weak D call TRBD1 (5 bases). Germline CDR1 is KGHSH and CDR2 is LQKENI. CDR3 length: 18 residues. V lost 5 bases to trimming and J lost 4 bases, with 26 bases between them. For the CDR3, the DNA is TGTGCCAGCTCAGGACACGAGAGGTGCACGGGTATGTGCTATGGCTACACCTTC. It is translated as CASSGHERCTGMCYGYTF. Using reference TRBV18 and TRBJ1-2 for the parts outside the CDR3, the full variable domain is NAGVMQNPRHLVRRRGQEARLRCSPMKGHSHVYWYRQLPEEGLKFMVYLQKENIIDESGMPKERFSAEFPKEGPSILRIQQVVRGDSAAYFCASSGHERCTGMCYGYTFGSGTRLTVV.